A single T cell receptor beta chain is shown here with its context. The data derive from a study of T cell clones after liver transplantation. Study at large: Three of the eight recipients were HCV-positive; the rest had non-autoimmune, non-viral transplant indications. Tolerant meant at least one year fully off immunosuppression without liver enzymes above twice normal.

Assay used: immunoSEQ multiplex PCR; TCRdb lists only in-frame clones, some missing. The repertoire has roughly 80,000 clones, about 82% of them found once; the top ten carry under 0.6%. The clonotype was recovered from a human patient who received a liver transplant. Some T cells may be supplied by the graft donor. The source material was CD4+ T cells from blood, sampled approximately 3.5 years after liver transplant.

The DNA of the CDR3 is TGTGCCAGCAGTTCCCGTGCAGGGGACAATCAGCCCCAGCATTTT. Protein: CASSSRAGDNQPQHF. This rearrangement joins TRBV6-1 to TRBJ1-5; tentative D call: TRBD1 (6 bases). V dropped 5 bases and J dropped 3 bases, with 14 bases sitting between them. Germline assignment: CDR1 MNHNS and CDR2 SASEGT. There are 15 residues in the CDR3.